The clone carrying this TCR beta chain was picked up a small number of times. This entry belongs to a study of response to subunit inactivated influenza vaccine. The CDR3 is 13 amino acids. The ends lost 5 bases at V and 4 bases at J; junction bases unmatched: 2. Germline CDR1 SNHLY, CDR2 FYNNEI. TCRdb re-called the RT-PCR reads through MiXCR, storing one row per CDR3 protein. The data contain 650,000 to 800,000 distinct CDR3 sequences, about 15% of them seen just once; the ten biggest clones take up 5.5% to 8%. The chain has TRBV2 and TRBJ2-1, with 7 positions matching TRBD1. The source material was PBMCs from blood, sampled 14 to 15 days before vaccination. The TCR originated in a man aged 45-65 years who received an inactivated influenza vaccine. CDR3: CASSTDRYNEQFF. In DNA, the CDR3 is TGTGCCAGCAGTACGGACAGGTACAATGAGCAGTTCTTC.